A single sample gave rise to the 30 T cell receptor beta chains below, sequenced in a study of T cells after yellow fever vaccination. TCRdb itself ran the 5' RACE reads through MiXCR, one entry per CDR3 protein. The table has nearly 550,000 distinct CDR3 sequences, over 15% seen once. This material consisted of PBMCs, taken 15 days after the yellow fever booster vaccination. Receptors were obtained from a man aged 25 to 40 who received the YFV17D yellow fever vaccine.

The rearrangement joins TRBV20-1 to TRBJ2-5; TRBD1 is a possible D gene (6 bases). This CDR3 is 13 amino acids long. V was shortened by 2 bases and J by 5 bases, with 12 bases between the two germline ends. The germline gives CDR1 DFQATT, CDR2 SNEGSKA (reference sequence). The CDR3 DNA follows: TGCAGTGCTAGACTGCGACAGGAGGAGACCCAGTACTTC. Translating it yields CSARLRQEETQYF.

V gene TRBV7-2 combines with J gene TRBJ2-1, with unresolved D. This CDR3 has 15 residues. Trimming took 4 bases from V and 4 from J, leaving 14 bases between them. Germline lookup yields CDR1 SGHTA and CDR2 FQGNSA. CDR3 residues: CASSSGPYRYNEQFF. The CDR3 DNA sequence: TGTGCCAGCAGCTCAGGACCGTATAGGTACAATGAGCAGTTCTTC.

The V gene is TRBV7-6, the J gene TRBJ1-4; D unresolved. The CDR3 consists of 15 residues. Trimming took 2 bases from V and 8 from J, leaving 15 bases between them. The germline CDR1 and CDR2 sequences are SGHVS and FNYEAQ. The CDR3 nucleotides are TGTGCCAGCAGCTTAAGGTCTCCACCCCGCGAAAAACTGTTTTTT. Translating it yields CASSLRSPPREKLFF.

The rearrangement uses TRBV30 and TRBJ2-2, with 11 bases aligning to TRBD2. CDR1 is GTSNPN and CDR2 is SVGIG in the germline V gene (reference sequence). CDR3 length: 15 amino acids. Germline trimming cut 2 bases from V and 6 bases from J; bases unmatched to any gene: 5. The CDR3 coding sequence is TGTGCCTGGAGTAGGCTAGCGGGAGGTTCCGGGGAGCTGTTTTTT. Its translation: CAWSRLAGGSGELFF.

V and J are TRBV18 and TRBJ2-1, with D unclear. The CDR3 runs to 13 residues. Trimming cost V 3 bases and J 4 bases, with 7 bases left between them. In germline, CDR1 is KGHSH, CDR2 LQKENI. The CDR3 bases are TGTGCCAGCTCACCTTCCATGTACAATGAGCAGTTCTTC. Translation gives CASSPSMYNEQFF.

The chain has TRBV6-6 and TRBJ2-7; 9 bases agree with TRBD2. The J segment lost 4 bases and the V segment lost 5 bases, leaving 3 bases of the junction unmatched. In germline, CDR1 is MNHNY, CDR2 SVGAGI (reference sequence). The CDR3 runs 13 residues. The CDR3 sequence: CASSPSGEYEQYF. In DNA form, the CDR3 reads TGTGCCAGCAGTCCTAGCGGGGAGTACGAGCAGTACTTC.

The V and J genes are TRBV20-1 and TRBJ2-1; 9 bases are a match to TRBD2. J lost 6 bases, V lost 5 bases, and 11 bases had no gene match. The CDR3 contains 15 residues. Germline V gives CDR1 DFQATT, CDR2 SNEGSKA (reference sequence). CDR3 sequence reads: CSAFHSSGKGNEQFF. The DNA for the CDR3 is TGCAGTGCTTTCCATTCTAGCGGGAAAGGCAATGAGCAGTTCTTC.

This clonotype has a handful of counts. The CDR3 reads CASAHAGQPYEQYF. The CDR3 DNA follows: TGTGCCAGCGCCCACGCTGGACAGCCCTACGAGCAGTACTTC. The chain employs TRBV18 and TRBJ2-7, with D perhaps TRBD1 (6 bases). From germline, CDR1 is KGHSH and CDR2 LQKENI. Between the trimmed V and J ends, which lost 8 bases and 2 bases, there was a span of 16 bases. The CDR3 consists of 14 residues.

In its sample, this clonotype was seen a few times. The chain combines TRBV29-1 with TRBJ2-5, with 7 nucleotides matching TRBD1. The CDR3 contains 14 residues. V lost 4 bases, J lost 3 bases, and 8 bases stayed unmatched. CDR1 and CDR2 from the germline V gene are SQVTM and ANQGSEA. CDR3 nucleotide sequence: TGCAGCGTTGTAGGGGGCCTCGAAGAAGAGACCCAGTACTTC. Residues: CSVVGGLEEETQYF.

This clonotype was detected only a few times. This chain joins TRBV6-1 and TRBJ2-2, with a possible D match to TRBD2 (6 bases). Germline assignment: CDR1 MNHNS and CDR2 SASEGT. There are 14 residues in the CDR3. Trimming took 7 bases from V and 7 from J, leaving 16 bases between them. The CDR3 spells CASTRDWQIGELFF. Written as DNA, the CDR3 is TGTGCCAGCACCAGGGACTGGCAGATCGGGGAGCTGTTTTTT.

The table lists this clonotype with a few counts. This chain connects TRBV12-3 or TRBV12-4 to TRBJ2-7; the match to TRBD1 covers 7 bases. There are 13 residues in the CDR3. After removal of 6 bases from V and 2 bases from J, the junction contained 4 bases not matched to a gene. The CDR3 sequence is CASSKDRTYEQYF. In DNA form, the CDR3 reads TGTGCCAGCAGCAAGGACAGGACCTACGAGCAGTACTTC.

This clonotype has a handful of counts. The gene calls are TRBV20-1 and TRBJ1-2; 7 bases align to TRBD1. Germline CDR1 is DFQATT and CDR2 is SNEGSKA (reference sequence). There are 12 residues in the CDR3. Losses at the gene ends were 2 bases for V and 11 bases for J; bases not matched to a gene: 8. This CDR3 is CSARKGQGGYTF. DNA of the CDR3: TGCAGTGCTAGAAAGGGTCAGGGGGGATACACCTTC.

With regard to this clonotype: One base away lies a much larger clone, so this may be a sequencing read error. The chain joins TRBV12-3 or TRBV12-4 to TRBJ2-2; D is perhaps TRBD2 (5 bases). CDR3 length equals 15 residues. The CDR3 DNA sequence: TGTGCCAGCAGTTTACTGCAGCCCCGTACCGGGGAGCTGATTTTT. Translation: CASSLLQPRTGELIF.

As concerns this clonotype: One junction end does not reproduce the germline sequence, and a read error may be involved. The chain uses TRBV7-7 and TRBJ2-3; TRBD2 is a possible D gene (6 bases). Germline V gene sequence: CDR1 SSHAT, CDR2 FNYEAQ (reference sequence). The CDR3 has 16 residues. CDR3 nucleotide sequence: TGTGCTAGCAGCTTAAGCACTAGCAGCAACACAGATACGCAGTATTTT. Amino acid sequence: CASSLSTSSNTDTQYF.

This clonotype was observed a few times. V usage is TRBV7-9 and J usage is TRBJ1-2; tentatively, D is TRBD1 (5 bases). The CDR3 totals 15 residues. Trimming removed 5 bases from V and 4 bases from J, with 17 bases in between. The germline gives CDR1 SEHNR, CDR2 FQNEAQ (reference sequence). The CDR3 DNA sequence: TGTGCCAGCAGCCCCCTTAGGGAGGGGTTCTATGGCTACACCTTC. Encoded protein: CASSPLREGFYGYTF.

This clonotype was counted many times. The J gene is TRBJ2-1, the V gene TRBV5-1; 10 positions match TRBD2. Losses at the gene ends were 0 bases for V and 2 bases for J; bases not matched to a gene: 8. The V gene's germline CDR1 is SGHRS and CDR2 YFSETQ. CDR3 size: 18 residues. The CDR3 nucleotides read TGCGCCAGCAGCTTGGCCATAGCGGGAGGCCCAACCTACAATGAGCAGTTCTTC. Translated: CASSLAIAGGPTYNEQFF.

This sequence joins TRBV11-1 and TRBJ2-1; TRBD1 aligns across 9 bases. CDR3 size: 16 residues. Germline V gene lookup returns CDR1 SGHAT and CDR2 FQDESV (reference sequence). Trimming cost V 5 bases and J 2 bases; bases outside gene matches: 7. The CDR3, as DNA: TGTGCCAGCAGCCATCAACAGGGGGCTCCCTACAATGAGCAGTTCTTC. This encodes CASSHQQGAPYNEQFF.

The genes are TRBV29-1 and TRBJ2-1, with a possible D match to TRBD2 (5 bases). V lost 3 bases, J lost 4 bases, and 13 bases lay in between. Germline-derived CDR1 and CDR2 are SQVTM and ANQGSEA. The CDR3 totals 14 residues. The CDR3 is CSVESSGKYNEQFF. In DNA, the CDR3 is TGCAGCGTTGAGAGCTCCGGGAAATACAATGAGCAGTTCTTC.

This clonotype was observed a handful of times. The gene calls are TRBV7-2 and TRBJ1-3; TRBD1 might be the D (5 bases). V was shortened by 5 bases and J by 2 bases, with 16 bases between the two germline ends. Looked up from germline, CDR1 is SGHTA and CDR2 is FQGNSA. The CDR3 spans 16 residues. CDR3 sequence (DNA): TGTGCCAGCAGCATATCCCAGGGTCGCCCTGGAAACACCATATATTTT. Translation gives CASSISQGRPGNTIYF.

This clonotype has a count of ten or more. This chain joins TRBV4-3 and TRBJ2-1; 13 nucleotides match TRBD2. Germline V gene data show CDR1 as LGHNA and CDR2 as YSLEER. J was trimmed by 7 bases and V by 0 bases; bases with no gene match: 3. The CDR3 has 16 residues. The CDR3 sequence: CASSQDLLAGGNEQFF. CDR3 nucleotides: TGCGCCAGCAGCCAAGACTTACTAGCGGGAGGGAATGAGCAGTTCTTC.

This clonotype was detected only a few times. The chain links TRBV7-9 to TRBJ2-3; D gene unclear. Trimming stripped 5 bases from V and 5 bases from J, with 20 bases between. The V gene's germline CDR1 is SEHNR and CDR2 FQNEAQ (reference sequence). CDR3 size: 16 residues. The CDR3 loop reads CASSQLPPQARDTQYF. The CDR3 DNA sequence: TGTGCCAGCAGCCAACTACCGCCCCAAGCTAGAGATACGCAGTATTTT.

This clonotype was picked up a small number of times. The rearrangement links TRBV5-1 to TRBJ1-1; D possibly corresponds to TRBD1 (5 bases). The CDR3 loop spans 14 amino acids. V shed 2 bases and J shed 1 base, with 9 bases lying between them. Germline CDR1 is SGHRS and CDR2 is YFSETQ. The CDR3 region has the DNA TGCGCCAGCAGCTTTACACAGGCGAACACTGAAGCTTTCTTT. Residues: CASSFTQANTEAFF.

The chain uses TRBV18 and TRBJ2-1, with 7 bases fitting TRBD2. The CDR3 runs to 14 residues. In germline, CDR1 is KGHSH, CDR2 LQKENI. J lost 4 bases, V lost 3 bases, and 3 bases had no gene match. In DNA, the CDR3 is TGTGCCAGCTCACCTCCGGGAGGATACAATGAGCAGTTCTTC. It yields the protein CASSPPGGYNEQFF.

This clonotype was seen more than once but under ten times. This rearrangement joins TRBV25-1 to TRBJ2-1; the D gene is possibly TRBD2 (6 bases). Germline V gene sequence: CDR1 MGHDK, CDR2 SYGVNS. Trimming shortened V by 3 bases and J by 5 bases, and 8 bases separated the two germline ends. CDR3 length: 13 residues. The CDR3 here is CASSDGGDNEQFF. CDR3 sequence (DNA): TGTGCCAGCAGTGACGGAGGGGACAATGAGCAGTTCTTC.

This chain's CDR3 is CATSTGVKNIQYF. CDR3 nucleotide sequence: TGTGCCACCTCGACAGGGGTCAAAAACATTCAGTACTTC. The rearrangement links TRBV28 to TRBJ2-4; TRBD1 matches at 8 bases. Germline V CDR1 and CDR2: MDHEN, SYDVKM. The CDR3 covers 13 residues. Unmatched junction bases numbered 5, after V lost 10 bases and J lost 3 bases.

This clonotype was counted only a few times. This rearrangement joins TRBV18 to TRBJ1-1; D is unresolved. Trimming pared 2 bases from V and 0 bases from J, leaving 10 bases between. Per the germline V gene, CDR1 is KGHSH and CDR2 is LQKENI. The CDR3 is 15 residues long. The CDR3 reads CASSPSPVVNTEAFF. The DNA for the CDR3 is TGTGCCAGCTCACCAAGTCCGGTCGTGAACACTGAAGCTTTCTTT.

This clonotype was counted only a few times. This chain uses TRBV7-9 with TRBJ2-1, with 7 bases fitting TRBD1. Germline trimming cut 0 bases from V and 8 bases from J; bases unmatched to any gene: 4. Per germline, CDR1 SEHNR and CDR2 FQNEAQ (reference sequence). CDR3 length: 14 residues. This chain's CDR3 is CASSLATGNDEQFF. In nucleotides, the CDR3 is TGTGCCAGCAGCTTAGCGACAGGGAACGATGAGCAGTTCTTC.

The table lists this clonotype with a few counts. V usage is TRBV20-1 and J usage is TRBJ2-3, with 12 bases matching TRBD1. Germline V gene sequence: CDR1 DFQATT, CDR2 SNEGSKA (reference sequence). CDR3 length: 17 amino acids. Germline trimming cut 6 bases from V and 3 bases from J; bases unmatched to any gene: 13. The CDR3 DNA is TGCAGTGCCGCCGGGACAGGGGGCTTCGGGGGAACAGATACGCAGTATTTT. This sequence encodes CSAAGTGGFGGTDTQYF.

This clonotype was seen more than once but under ten times. The CDR3: CASSQAGLAGVYEQYF. Written as DNA, the CDR3 is TGTGCCAGCAGCCAAGCAGGACTAGCGGGAGTATACGAGCAGTACTTC. The rearrangement joins TRBV14 to TRBJ2-7; 13 bases are a match to TRBD2. The V segment lost 1 base and the J segment 4 bases; nucleotides outside the gene matches: 4. Germline V gene data show CDR1 as SGHDN and CDR2 as FVKESK. The CDR3 contains 16 residues.

This clonotype showed up just a few times. The CDR3 spells CASRTGTETQYF. The CDR3 DNA reads as TGCGCCAGCAGAACAGGGACAGAGACCCAGTACTTC. This chain uses TRBV5-1 with TRBJ2-5, with D perhaps TRBD1 (6 bases). The CDR3 runs to 12 residues. Germline V gene data show CDR1 as SGHRS and CDR2 as YFSETQ. Trimming took off 5 bases at V and 4 bases at J, with 9 bases between the two ends.